The 11 T cell receptor beta chains below all came from one sample that was sequenced in a study of cytomegalovirus exposure and HLA in healthy donors. Researchers ran the PCR with 60 Vbeta and 13 Jbeta primers. Assay used: immunoSEQ multiplex PCR; TCRdb lists only in-frame clones, some missing. This sample contains approximately 150,000 clones. Sequenced input: PBMCs. These receptors all come from a woman aged 18-35 years in good health and CMV-seronegative.

The V and J genes are TRBV30 and TRBJ2-1, with a weak D call TRBD2 (5 bases). The CDR3 spans 14 residues. V was pared by 8 bases and J by 0 bases, with 14 bases between. Germline CDR1 reads GTSNPN; CDR2 reads SVGIG (reference sequence). CDR3 sequence (DNA): TGTGCCCAGCAACCTGGGAGCTCCTACAATGAGCAGTTCTTC. Amino acids: CAQQPGSSYNEQFF. The full variable domain, its missing parts supplied by reference TRBV30 and TRBJ2-1, is SQTIHQWPATLVQPVGSPLSLECTVEGTSNPNLYWYRQAAGRGLQLLFYSVGIGQISSEVPQNLSASRPQDRQFILSSKKLLLSDSGFYLCAQQPGSSYNEQFFGPGTRLTVL.

V usage is TRBV25-1 and J usage is TRBJ2-2; D is unclear. The CDR3 extends over 13 amino acids. The germline V gene encodes CDR1 MGHDK and CDR2 SYGVNS. V was cut by 7 bases and J by 3 bases, with 9 bases left in between. The CDR3 region has the DNA TGTGCCAGCAATAGAGAGTACACCGGGGAGCTGTTTTTT. Its protein product is CASNREYTGELFF.

The CDR3 protein is CASSSHLETQYF. In DNA form, the CDR3 reads TGTGCCAGCAGCTCCCACTTAGAGACCCAGTACTTC. V is TRBV7-9 and J is TRBJ2-5; D is unresolved. The V end was cut by 4 bases, the J end by 4 bases, with 7 bases between. The germline V gene has CDR1 SEHNR and CDR2 FQNEAQ (reference sequence). This CDR3 has 12 residues.

The genes are TRBV7-8 and TRBJ1-1; D gene unclear. Germline CDR1 SGHVS, CDR2 FQNEAQ. Trimming removed 5 bases from V and 4 bases from J, with 17 bases in between. This CDR3 is built from 15 residues. The CDR3 nucleotides are TGTGCCAGCAGCCCTTACCGCGACATTTTCACTGAAGCTTTCTTT. It encodes CASSPYRDIFTEAFF.

V gene TRBV4-2 combines with J gene TRBJ2-3; 9 bases fit TRBD2. CDR1 is LGHNA and CDR2 is YNFKEQ in the germline V gene. The CDR3 is 17 amino acids. With V trimmed by 1 base and J by 2 bases, 7 bases remained unmatched. CDR3 loop: CASSQGGLAGYTDTQYF. In DNA, the CDR3 is TGTGCCAGCAGCCAAGGGGGGCTAGCGGGATACACAGATACGCAGTATTTT.

The rearrangement uses TRBV5-1 and TRBJ1-6, with TRBD1 as a possible D gene (6 bases). Germline CDR1 is SGHRS and CDR2 is YFSETQ. The CDR3 is 13 residues long. The V end was cut by 4 bases, the J end by 7 bases, with 9 bases between. Written as DNA, the CDR3 is TGCGCCAGCAGCCCGACAGGAAATTCACCCCTCCACTTT. It translates to CASSPTGNSPLHF.

This chain joins TRBV19 and TRBJ2-1; the match to TRBD2 covers 9 bases. This CDR3 comprises 18 residues. Germline CDR1 reads LNHDA; CDR2 reads SQIVND (reference sequence). The ends lost 4 bases at V and 3 bases at J; junction bases unmatched: 13. CDR3 amino acids: CASSTARRAGGFYNEQFF. For the CDR3, the DNA is TGTGCCAGTAGTACAGCCCGAAGAGCGGGAGGTTTCTACAATGAGCAGTTCTTC.

The rearrangement joins TRBV11-2 to TRBJ1-2, with 8 bases identical to TRBD1. Germline lookup yields CDR1 SGHAT and CDR2 FQNNGV. Germline trimming cut 1 base from V and 3 bases from J; bases unmatched to any gene: 7. The length of the CDR3 is 16 residues. In DNA form, the CDR3 reads TGTGCCAGCAGCTTAGGGCCAGGGGGCGATTACTATGGCTACACCTTC. Its translation is CASSLGPGGDYYGYTF.

The chain employs TRBV19 and TRBJ2-2, with 8 bases identical to TRBD1. Germline CDR1 and CDR2: LNHDA and SQIVND (reference sequence). The CDR3 sequence is 14 residues long. With V trimmed by 9 bases and J by 6 bases, 9 bases remained unmatched. The CDR3 loop is CASTRQGAAGELFF. The CDR3 DNA reads as TGTGCCAGCACCCGGCAGGGGGCCGCCGGGGAGCTGTTTTTT.

The chain recombines TRBV7-9 with TRBJ2-3; D might be TRBD2 (6 bases). This CDR3 contains 13 residues. With 7 bases removed from V and 1 base from J, the gap between germline ends came to 9 bases. The germline V gene has CDR1 SEHNR and CDR2 FQNEAQ (reference sequence). For the CDR3, the DNA is TGTGCCAGCACCCCGGGGGGCACAGATACGCAGTATTTT. The encoded protein is CASTPGGTDTQYF.

The V call is TRBV5-1, the J call TRBJ1-1; possibly TRBD1 for D (6 bases). Per germline, CDR1 SGHRS and CDR2 YFSETQ. This CDR3 spans 15 amino acids. V was cut by 2 bases and J by 2 bases, with 13 bases left in between. In DNA, the CDR3 is TGCGCCAGCAGCTTAACAGGGAGCAAAAACACTGAAGCTTTCTTT. Translated, it gives CASSLTGSKNTEAFF.